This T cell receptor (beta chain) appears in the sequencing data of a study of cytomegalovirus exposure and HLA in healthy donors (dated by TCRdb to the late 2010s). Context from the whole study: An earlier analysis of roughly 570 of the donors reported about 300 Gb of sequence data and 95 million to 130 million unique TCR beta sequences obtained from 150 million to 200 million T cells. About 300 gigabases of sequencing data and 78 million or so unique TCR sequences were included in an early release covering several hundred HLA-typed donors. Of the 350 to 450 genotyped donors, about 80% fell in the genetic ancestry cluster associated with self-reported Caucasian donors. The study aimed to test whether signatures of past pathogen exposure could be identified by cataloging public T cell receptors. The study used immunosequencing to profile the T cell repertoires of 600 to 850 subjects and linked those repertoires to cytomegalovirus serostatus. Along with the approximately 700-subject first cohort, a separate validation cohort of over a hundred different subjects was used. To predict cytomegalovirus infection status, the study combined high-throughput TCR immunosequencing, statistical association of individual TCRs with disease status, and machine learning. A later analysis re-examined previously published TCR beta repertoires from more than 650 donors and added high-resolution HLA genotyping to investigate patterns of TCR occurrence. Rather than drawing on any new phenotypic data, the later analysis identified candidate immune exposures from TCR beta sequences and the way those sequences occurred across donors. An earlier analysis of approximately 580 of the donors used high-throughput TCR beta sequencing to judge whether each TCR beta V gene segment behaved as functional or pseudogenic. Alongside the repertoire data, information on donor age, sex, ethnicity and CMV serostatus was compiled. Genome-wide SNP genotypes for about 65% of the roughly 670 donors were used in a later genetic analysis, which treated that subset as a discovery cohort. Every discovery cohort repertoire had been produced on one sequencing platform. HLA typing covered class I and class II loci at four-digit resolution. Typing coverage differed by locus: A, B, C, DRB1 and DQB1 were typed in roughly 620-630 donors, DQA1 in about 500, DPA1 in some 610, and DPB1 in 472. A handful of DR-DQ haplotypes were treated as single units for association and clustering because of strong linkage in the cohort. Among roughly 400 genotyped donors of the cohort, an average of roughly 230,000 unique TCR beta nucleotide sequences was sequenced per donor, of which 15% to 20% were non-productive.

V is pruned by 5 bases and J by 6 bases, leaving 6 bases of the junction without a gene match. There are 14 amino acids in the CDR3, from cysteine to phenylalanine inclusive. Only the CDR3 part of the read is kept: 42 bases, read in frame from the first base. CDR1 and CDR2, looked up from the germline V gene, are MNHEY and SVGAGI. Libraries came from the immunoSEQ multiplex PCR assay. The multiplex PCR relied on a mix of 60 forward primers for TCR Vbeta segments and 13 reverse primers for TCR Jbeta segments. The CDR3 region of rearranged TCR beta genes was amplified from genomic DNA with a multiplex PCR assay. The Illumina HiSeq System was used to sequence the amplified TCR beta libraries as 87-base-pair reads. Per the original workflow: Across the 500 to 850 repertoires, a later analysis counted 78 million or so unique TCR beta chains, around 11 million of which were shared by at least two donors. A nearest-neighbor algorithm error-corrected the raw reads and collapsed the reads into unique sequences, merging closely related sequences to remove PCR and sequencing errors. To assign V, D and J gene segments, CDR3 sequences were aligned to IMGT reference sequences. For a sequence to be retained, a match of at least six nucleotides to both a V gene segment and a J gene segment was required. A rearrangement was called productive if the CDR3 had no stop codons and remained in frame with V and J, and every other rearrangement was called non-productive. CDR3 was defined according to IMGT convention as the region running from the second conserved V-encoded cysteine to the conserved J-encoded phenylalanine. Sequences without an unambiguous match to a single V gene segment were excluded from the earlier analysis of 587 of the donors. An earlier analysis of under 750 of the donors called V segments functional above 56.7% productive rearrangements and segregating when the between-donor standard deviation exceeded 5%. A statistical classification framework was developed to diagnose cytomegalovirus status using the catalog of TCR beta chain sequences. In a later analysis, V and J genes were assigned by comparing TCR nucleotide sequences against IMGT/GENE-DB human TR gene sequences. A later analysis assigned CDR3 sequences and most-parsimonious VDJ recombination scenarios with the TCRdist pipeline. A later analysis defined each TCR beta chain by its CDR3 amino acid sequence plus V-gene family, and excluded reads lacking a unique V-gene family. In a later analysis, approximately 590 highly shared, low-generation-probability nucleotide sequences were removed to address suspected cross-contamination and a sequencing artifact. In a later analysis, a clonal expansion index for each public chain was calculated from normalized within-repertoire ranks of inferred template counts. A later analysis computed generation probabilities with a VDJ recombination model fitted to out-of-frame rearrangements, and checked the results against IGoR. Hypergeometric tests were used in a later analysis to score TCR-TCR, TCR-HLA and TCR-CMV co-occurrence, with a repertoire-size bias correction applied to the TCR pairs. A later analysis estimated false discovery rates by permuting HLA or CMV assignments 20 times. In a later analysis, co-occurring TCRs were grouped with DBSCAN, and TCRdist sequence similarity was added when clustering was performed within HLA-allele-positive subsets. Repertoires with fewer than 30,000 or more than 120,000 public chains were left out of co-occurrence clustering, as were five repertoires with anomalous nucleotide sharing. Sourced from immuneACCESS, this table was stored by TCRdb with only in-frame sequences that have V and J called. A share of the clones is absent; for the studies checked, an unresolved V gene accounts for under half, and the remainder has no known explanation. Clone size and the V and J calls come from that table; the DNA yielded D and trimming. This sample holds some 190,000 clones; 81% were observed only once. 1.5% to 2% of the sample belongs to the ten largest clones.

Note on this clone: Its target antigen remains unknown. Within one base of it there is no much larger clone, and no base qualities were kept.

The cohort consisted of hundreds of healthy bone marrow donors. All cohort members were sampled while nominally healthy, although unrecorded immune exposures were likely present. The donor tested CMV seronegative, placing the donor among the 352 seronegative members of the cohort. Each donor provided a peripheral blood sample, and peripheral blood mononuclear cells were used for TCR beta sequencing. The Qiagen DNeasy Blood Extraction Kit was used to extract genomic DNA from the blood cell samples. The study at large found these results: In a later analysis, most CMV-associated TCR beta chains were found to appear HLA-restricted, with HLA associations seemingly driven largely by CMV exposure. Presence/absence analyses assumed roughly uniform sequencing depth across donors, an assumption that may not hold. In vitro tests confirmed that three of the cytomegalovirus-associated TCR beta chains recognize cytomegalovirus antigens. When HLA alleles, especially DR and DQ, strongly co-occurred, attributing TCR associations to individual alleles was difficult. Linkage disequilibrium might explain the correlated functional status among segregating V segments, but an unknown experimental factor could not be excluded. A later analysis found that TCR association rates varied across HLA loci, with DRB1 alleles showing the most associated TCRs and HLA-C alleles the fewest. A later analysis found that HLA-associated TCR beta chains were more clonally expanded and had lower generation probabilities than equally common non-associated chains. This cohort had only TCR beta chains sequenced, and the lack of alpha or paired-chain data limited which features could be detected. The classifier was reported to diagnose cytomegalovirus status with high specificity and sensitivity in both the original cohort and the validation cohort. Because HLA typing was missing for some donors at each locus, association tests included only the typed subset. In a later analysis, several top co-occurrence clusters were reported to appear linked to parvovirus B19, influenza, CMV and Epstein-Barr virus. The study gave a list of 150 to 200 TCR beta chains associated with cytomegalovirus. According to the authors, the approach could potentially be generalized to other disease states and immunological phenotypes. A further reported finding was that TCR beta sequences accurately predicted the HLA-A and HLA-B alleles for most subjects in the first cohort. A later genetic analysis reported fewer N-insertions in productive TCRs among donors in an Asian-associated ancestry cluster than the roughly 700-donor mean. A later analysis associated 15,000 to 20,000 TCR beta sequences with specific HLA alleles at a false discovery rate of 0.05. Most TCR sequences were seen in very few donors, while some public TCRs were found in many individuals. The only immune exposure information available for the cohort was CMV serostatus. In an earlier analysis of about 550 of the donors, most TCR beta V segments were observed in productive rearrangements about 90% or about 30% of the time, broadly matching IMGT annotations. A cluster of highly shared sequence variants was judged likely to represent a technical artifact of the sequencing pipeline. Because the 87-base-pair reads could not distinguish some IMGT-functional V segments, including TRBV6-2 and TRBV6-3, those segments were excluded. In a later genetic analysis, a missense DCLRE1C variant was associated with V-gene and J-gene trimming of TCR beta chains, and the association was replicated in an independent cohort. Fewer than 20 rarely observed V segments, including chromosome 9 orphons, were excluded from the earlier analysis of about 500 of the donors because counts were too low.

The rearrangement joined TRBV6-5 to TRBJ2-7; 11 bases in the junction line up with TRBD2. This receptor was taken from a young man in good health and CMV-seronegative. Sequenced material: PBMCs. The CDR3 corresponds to CASSLLAGEGEQYF. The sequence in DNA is TGTGCCAGCAGTCTACTAGCGGGAGAGGGCGAGCAGTACTTC.